The rows below give T cell receptor beta chains drawn from one sample of a study of T cell changes during pregnancy in multiple sclerosis. Assay: immunoSEQ multiplex PCR; the TCRdb copy retains only in-frame clones and omits some. Of 35,000 to 50,000 clones in the sample, 80% to 90% were seen once. The source material was CD4+ T cells from peripheral blood mononuclear cells, sampled in the first trimester of pregnancy. These TCRs come from a female donor with multiple sclerosis, enrolled in a pregnancy study. Both conserved end residues are part of each CDR3. D genes are given only for firm matches. Rows may omit the clone size; those that give it use once, few, many or a size class.

D gene | J gene | clone size | V gene | CDR3 DNA | CDR3 protein
TRBD2 | TRBJ2-1 | NA | TRBV6-5 | TGTGCCAGCACCCGACTAGCGGGAGGTTACAATGAGCAGTTCTTC | CASTRLAGGYNEQFF
NA | TRBJ2-7 | NA | TRBV5-1 | TGCGCCAGCAGCTACTTTCCAGGTGACTACTCCTACGAGCAGTACTTC | CASSYFPGDYSYEQYF
TRBD2 | TRBJ2-7 | NA | TRBV29-1 | TGCAGCGCTAGCGGGGGACCATCCTACGAGCAGTACTTC | CSASGGPSYEQYF
TRBD1 | TRBJ2-1 | NA | TRBV7-3 | TGTGCCAGCAGCTTAATACAGGGGGTAGTGCAGTTCTTC | CASSLIQGVVQFF
NA | TRBJ2-1 | NA | TRBV28 | TGTGCCAGCAGTTTATGGCCAGGGGACAATGAGCAGTTCTTC | CASSLWPGDNEQFF
TRBD2 | TRBJ2-7 | NA | TRBV27 | TGTGCCAGCAAACCTCTACTAGCGGGGACTCCTTACGAGCAGTACTTC | CASKPLLAGTPYEQYF
NA | TRBJ1-1 | NA | TRBV7-8 | TGTGCCAGCAGCTCCCCCCGAGGGGGAAGCGACACTGAAGCTTTCTTT | CASSSPRGGSDTEAFF
TRBD1 | TRBJ2-3 | few | TRBV18 | TGTGCCAGCTCACGGGACAGGGGCACAGATACGCAGTATTTT | CASSRDRGTDTQYF
TRBD1 | TRBJ2-2 | NA | TRBV7-9 | TGTGCCAGCAGCTTCCTACAGGGGTTCACCGGGGAGCTGTTTTTT | CASSFLQGFTGELFF
NA | TRBJ2-7 | NA | TRBV23-1 | TGCGCCAGCAGTCAAGCAACAGTCTGCCCTTCCTACGAGCAGTACTTC | CASSQATVCPSYEQYF
NA | TRBJ2-7 | once | TRBV15 | TGTGCCACCAGCAGAGATTTACTCGACGAGCAGTACTTC | CATSRDLLDEQYF
TRBD1 | TRBJ2-7 | NA | TRBV5-6 | TGTGCCAGCAGCTTCGGGACAGGGCAGTACTTC | CASSFGTGQYF
NA | TRBJ2-6 | once | TRBV27 | TGTGCCAGCAGTTTCGGGAGTGGGGCCAACGTCCTGACTTTC | CASSFGSGANVLTF
TRBD2 | TRBJ2-3 | NA | TRBV7-3 | TGTGCCAGCAGCTTAACCTTAGCGGGAGGCACAGATACGCAGTATTTT | CASSLTLAGGTDTQYF
TRBD1 | TRBJ1-4 | NA | TRBV4-2 | TGTGCCAGCAGCCAAGGGGGTGGGACAGGGAGTGAAAAACTGTTTTTT | CASSQGGGTGSEKLFF
TRBD1 | TRBJ1-2 | NA | TRBV29-1 | TGCAGCGACCGAACAGGGGGCGGTGGCTACACCTTC | CSDRTGGGGYTF
TRBD2 | TRBJ2-3 | few | TRBV9 | TGTGCCAGCAGCCCGCGGCTAGCGGGGAGCACAGATACGCAGTATTTT | CASSPRLAGSTDTQYF
NA | TRBJ1-5 | NA | TRBV28 | TGTGCCAGCAGTTTATCAGCGATGAGGAGCAATCAGCCCCAGCATTTT | CASSLSAMRSNQPQHF
TRBD2 | TRBJ2-3 | NA | TRBV28 | TGTGCCAGCAGTTTAGAAGCGGGAGGGCCCCCAGATACGCAGTATTTT | CASSLEAGGPPDTQYF
TRBD1 | TRBJ1-1 | NA | TRBV5-6 | TGTGCCAGCAGTAATCCCGGGACAGGAATCATGAACACTGAAGCTTTCTTT | CASSNPGTGIMNTEAFF
NA | TRBJ1-1 | NA | TRBV10-2 | TGCGCCAGCAGTGTATTGGGCCGTATGAACACTGAAGCTTTCTTT | CASSVLGRMNTEAFF
NA | TRBJ1-1 | NA | TRBV20-1 | TGCAGTGCTTCTAGGAACACTGAAGCTTTCTTT | CSASRNTEAFF
NA | TRBJ1-3 | NA | TRBV2 | TGTGCCAGCAGTGAAACAGGGCCCCCCTCTGGAAACACCATATATTTT | CASSETGPPSGNTIYF
NA | TRBJ2-1 | NA | TRBV14 | TGTGCCAGCAGCCAAGATCGCTTAGGGGGAGGGCTTAATGAGCAGTTCTTC | CASSQDRLGGGLNEQFF
NA | TRBJ2-1 | NA | TRBV7-6 | TGTGCCAGCAGCTTAGTGCTGCAAGAGAGGCACAATGAGCAGTTCTTC | CASSLVLQERHNEQFF
NA | TRBJ2-5 | NA | TRBV5-1 | TGCGCCAGCAGCTTGGGGTCGGGCCAAGAGACCCAGTACTTC | CASSLGSGQETQYF
NA | TRBJ2-1 | NA | TRBV28 | TGTGCCAGCAGTTTAAGCGGGTCCTACAATGAGCAGTTCTTC | CASSLSGSYNEQFF
NA | TRBJ2-7 | NA | TRBV28 | TGTGCCAGCAGATCGCGGCAGGGTAATTCCTACGAGCAGTACTTC | CASRSRQGNSYEQYF
TRBD2 | TRBJ2-1 | NA | TRBV13 | TGTGCCAGCAGCCCACTAGCGGGAGCCGGCAATGAGCAGTTCTTC | CASSPLAGAGNEQFF
NA | TRBJ2-2 | NA | TRBV30 | TGTGCCTGGAGTGTACTCGCCACCACCGGGGAGCTGTTTTTT | CAWSVLATTGELFF
TRBD2 | TRBJ2-4 | NA | TRBV13 | TGTGCCAGCAGCACTGCGGGGGGGGTCATTCAGTACTTC | CASSTAGGVIQYF
NA | TRBJ2-3 | NA | TRBV28 | TGTGCCAGCAGTTTAGGGGATAGCGGACCATTCACAGATACGCAGTATTTT | CASSLGDSGPFTDTQYF
TRBD2 | TRBJ2-7 | medium-sized | TRBV29-1 | TGCAGCGTTGCCCGGACTAGCCCCGGGGACGAGCAGTACTTC | CSVARTSPGDEQYF
NA | TRBJ1-2 | NA | TRBV9 | TGTGCCAGCAGCGCAAAACCGGGACAAAAATATGGCTACACCTTC | CASSAKPGQKYGYTF
TRBD1 | TRBJ1-5 | NA | TRBV5-4 | TGTGCCAGCAGCTGGGACAGGGCTCAGCCCCAGCATTTT | CASSWDRAQPQHF
NA | TRBJ1-1 | once | TRBV6-5 | TGTGCCAGCAGTGAACAGACACAGAACACTGAAGCTTTCTTT | CASSEQTQNTEAFF
TRBD1 | TRBJ2-3 | NA | TRBV2 | TGTGCCAGCAGGGACAGGGGAGGTCGAGATACGCAGTATTTT | CASRDRGGRDTQYF
NA | TRBJ2-5 | NA | TRBV19 | TGTGCCAGTAGTATAGGGGGGACACAACAAGAGACCCAGTACTTC | CASSIGGTQQETQYF
TRBD2 | TRBJ2-7 | NA | TRBV19 | TGTGCCAGTAGTACGACTAGCGGGGCCTCCTACGAGCAGTACTTC | CASSTTSGASYEQYF
TRBD1 | TRBJ1-2 | NA | TRBV27 | TGTGCCAGCAGTTGGGCAGGGGGGACCAACTATGGCTACACCTTC | CASSWAGGTNYGYTF
NA | TRBJ2-7 | once | TRBV7-9 | TGTGCCAGCAGCTCTACAGACGCCTACGAGCAGTACTTC | CASSSTDAYEQYF
TRBD2 | TRBJ2-7 | NA | TRBV5-4 | TGTGCCAGCAGCCTGGTTGGACTAGGACACAACGAGCAGTACTTC | CASSLVGLGHNEQYF
TRBD2 | TRBJ2-3 | NA | TRBV5-1 | TGCGCCAGCAGCTTGCGGCGCGGGAGTGGCGTAAATACGCAGTATTTT | CASSLRRGSGVNTQYF
TRBD1 | TRBJ1-3 | NA | TRBV6-5 | TGTGCCAGCAGGAGCGGGGGACAGGGAAACACCATATATTTT | CASRSGGQGNTIYF
TRBD1 | TRBJ1-1 | NA | TRBV5-4 | TGTGCCAGCAGCTCGGGACAGGGTTGGGGCACTGAAGCTTTCTTT | CASSSGQGWGTEAFF
TRBD1 | TRBJ2-7 | NA | TRBV10-3 | TGTGCCATCAGTCCGGCACGGGGCGGGACAGGGTCATACGAGCAGTACTTC | CAISPARGGTGSYEQYF
TRBD2 | TRBJ2-5 | NA | TRBV30 | TGTGCCTGGAGCCCCGGACTAGCAGTGGAGACCCAGTACTTC | CAWSPGLAVETQYF
NA | TRBJ1-1 | NA | TRBV25-1 | TGTGCCAGCAGGCCGGCCGGGACACCGCGTGAAGCTTTCTTT | CASRPAGTPREAFF
NA | TRBJ2-3 | NA | TRBV15 | TGTGCCACCAGCAGAGAATCCACTACGATTACAGATACGCAGTATTTT | CATSRESTTITDTQYF
TRBD2 | TRBJ2-5 | once | TRBV4-3 | TGCGCCAGCAGCCAAGACCGAGCGGGGGCCCGAGAGACCCAGTACTTC | CASSQDRAGARETQYF
TRBD2 | TRBJ2-1 | NA | TRBV11-3 | TGTGCCAGCAGTCTTAGCGGGAGGGCCGACAATGAGCAGTTCTTC | CASSLSGRADNEQFF
TRBD1 | TRBJ2-1 | few | TRBV19 | TGTGCCAGTTCGGGGAGACAGGGTGGCTACAATGAGCAGTTCTTC | CASSGRQGGYNEQFF
NA | TRBJ1-1 | NA | TRBV7-3 | TGTGCCAGCAGCCAGACCGCGGGGGGCCATACTGAAGCTTTCTTT | CASSQTAGGHTEAFF
NA | TRBJ2-2 | NA | TRBV5-6 | TGTGCCAGCAGCAGCGAGACAGGTTACGGCGGGGAGCTGTTTTTT | CASSSETGYGGELFF
NA | TRBJ1-1 | NA | TRBV19 | TGTGCCAGTCGTTCGGTCGCAGGGCGTCGAACTGAAGCTTTCTTT | CASRSVAGRRTEAFF